These T cell receptor beta chains were read from a single sample in a study of blood T cell repertoires in COVID-19. Sequencing used immunoSEQ multiplex PCR; TCRdb keeps in-frame clones, though not all of them. Among a few hundred thousand clones listed, about 90% were seen once. The sequenced sample consisted of PBMCs or T cells enriched from blood (not recorded which). The source is a man aged 25 to 40 who had recovered from COVID-19. Each CDR3 is given with its conserved first and last residue. Each record gives: J gene, D gene, clone size, V gene, CDR3 DNA, CDR3 protein. The D gene is left open where the match is weak. The listing skips clone size in some rows; elsewhere it reads once, few, many or a size class.

TRBJ1-6,.,.,TRBV25-1,TGTGCCAGCAGTGAATCGGGGGTCATCAAGTATCCCCTCCACTTT,CASSESGVIKYPLHF
TRBJ2-5,.,.,TRBV7-2,TGTGCCAGCAGCCAGTCCCTGCGAGGGACCCAGTACTTC,CASSQSLRGTQYF
TRBJ1-1,TRBD1,.,TRBV10-3,TGTGCCATCAGGCCCGGGACAGGGGGCACTGAAGCTTTCTTT,CAIRPGTGGTEAFF
TRBJ1-6,.,.,TRBV4-1,TGCGCCAGCAGCCACCCGACAGCGCCTTATAATTCACCCCTCCACTTT,CASSHPTAPYNSPLHF
TRBJ1-4,.,.,TRBV5-1,TGCGCCAGCAGCTCCACCGGGATCTCGAATGAAAAACTGTTTTTT,CASSSTGISNEKLFF
TRBJ1-6,TRBD1,.,TRBV7-3,TGTGCCAGCAGCTTAAGGGGACAGGGAAGAACACCCCTCCACTTT,CASSLRGQGRTPLHF
TRBJ2-1,TRBD2,few,TRBV6-5,TGTGCCAGCAGTCGGACTAGGCCTTCTGGTGAGCAGTTCTTC,CASSRTRPSGEQFF
TRBJ1-5,.,few,TRBV11-2,TGTGCCAGCAGCTCCGCGACAGGTACAAGTGAGCCCCAGCATTTT,CASSSATGTSEPQHF
TRBJ1-1,.,.,TRBV14,TGTGCCAGCAGCCAAGTCCCATTGTCGGGAGCTTTCTTT,CASSQVPLSGAFF
TRBJ1-4,TRBD1,.,TRBV5-4,TGTGCCAGCAGCTTGGCCTCAGGACAGGGAAAACTGTTTTTT,CASSLASGQGKLFF
TRBJ2-1,TRBD1,.,TRBV5-1,TGCGCCAGCAGCTCCGGACGGGACAGGGGTTCGTCCTACAATGAGCAGTTCTTC,CASSSGRDRGSSYNEQFF
TRBJ1-5,TRBD1,.,TRBV6-5,TGTGCCAGCACCGATGGGACAGCTTGGAATCAGCCCCAGCATTTT,CASTDGTAWNQPQHF
TRBJ2-1,TRBD1,.,TRBV15,TGTGCCACCAGCGAGGGACAGGCGCTCTACAATGAGCAGTTCTTC,CATSEGQALYNEQFF
TRBJ2-2,TRBD1,.,TRBV11-2,TGTGCCAGCAGCTTAGACGACAGGGGCACCGGGGAGCTGTTTTTT,CASSLDDRGTGELFF
TRBJ1-4,TRBD1,once,TRBV10-3,TGTGCCATCAGGGGACAGGGGGCAGAGGAAAAACTGTTTTTT,CAIRGQGAEEKLFF
TRBJ2-1,.,.,TRBV10-3,TGTGCCATCAGTGAGTCCCTGGCGGGGAGGTCCTACAATGAGCAGTTCTTC,CAISESLAGRSYNEQFF
TRBJ1-3,.,.,TRBV4-1,TGCGCCAGCAGCCAAACCACAGCCGGGATCACTGGAAACACCATATATTTT,CASSQTTAGITGNTIYF
TRBJ1-2,TRBD1,.,TRBV11-2,TGTGCCAGCAGCGTACCGGACAGGGGACCCTTCTATGGCTACACCTTC,CASSVPDRGPFYGYTF
TRBJ1-2,.,.,TRBV3-1/TRBV3-2,TGTGCCAGCAGCCAAGGAGGTTATGGCTACACCTTC,CASSQGGYGYTF
TRBJ2-7,.,.,TRBV7-2,TGTGCCAGCAGCACTCCGGGGGTTACCTACGAGCAGTACTTC,CASSTPGVTYEQYF
TRBJ1-1,TRBD1,.,TRBV6-5,TGTGCCAGCAATTCAGGGACAGGGACTGAAGCTTTCTTT,CASNSGTGTEAFF
TRBJ1-1,TRBD1,.,TRBV7-2,TGTGCCAGCAGCTTAGGGTACGGGGGGACAGGTGAAGCTTTCTTT,CASSLGYGGTGEAFF
TRBJ2-6,TRBD1,.,TRBV5-1,TGCGCCAGCAGCTTGTCCGGGACAGTTACTGACTCTGGGGCCAACGTCCTGACTTTC,CASSLSGTVTDSGANVLTF
TRBJ1-2,TRBD1,.,TRBV27,TGTGCCAGCAGTATGACAGGGATCCCCTATGGCTACACCTTC,CASSMTGIPYGYTF
TRBJ1-5,.,.,TRBV4-2,TGTGCCAGCAGCCAAGAGGGGGGACGGCTGGATCAGCCCCAGCATTTT,CASSQEGGRLDQPQHF
TRBJ1-1,.,.,TRBV7-8,TGTGCCAGCAGCCTAGGGAGGAACACTGAAGCTTTCTTT,CASSLGRNTEAFF